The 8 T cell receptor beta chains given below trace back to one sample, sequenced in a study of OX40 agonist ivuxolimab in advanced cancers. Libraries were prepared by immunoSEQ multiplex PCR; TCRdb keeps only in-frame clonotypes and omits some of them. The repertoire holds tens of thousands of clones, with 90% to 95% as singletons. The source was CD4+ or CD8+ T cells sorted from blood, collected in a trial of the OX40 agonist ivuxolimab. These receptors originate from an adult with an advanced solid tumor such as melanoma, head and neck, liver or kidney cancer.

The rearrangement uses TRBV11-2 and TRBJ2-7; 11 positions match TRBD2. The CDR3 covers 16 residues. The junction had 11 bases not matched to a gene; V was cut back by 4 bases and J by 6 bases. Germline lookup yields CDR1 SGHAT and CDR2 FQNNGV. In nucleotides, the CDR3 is TGTGCCAGCAGCTCTCGGATTAGCGGGAGGGTCGGCGAGCAGTACTTC. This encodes CASSSRISGRVGEQYF.

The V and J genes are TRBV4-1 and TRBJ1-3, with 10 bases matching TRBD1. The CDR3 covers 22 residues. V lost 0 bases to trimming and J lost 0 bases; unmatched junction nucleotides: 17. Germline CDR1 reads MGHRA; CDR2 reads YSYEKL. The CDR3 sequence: CASSQETGRDRGYYSSGNTIYF. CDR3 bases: TGCGCCAGCAGCCAAGAAACGGGTCGGGACAGGGGCTATTACAGCTCTGGAAACACCATATATTTT.

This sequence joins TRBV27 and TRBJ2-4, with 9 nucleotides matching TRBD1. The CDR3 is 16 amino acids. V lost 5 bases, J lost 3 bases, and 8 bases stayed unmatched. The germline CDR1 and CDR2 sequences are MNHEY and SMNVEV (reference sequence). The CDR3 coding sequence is TGTGCCAGCAGTGCGGGGACAGGGAGGGTCAAAAACATTCAGTACTTC. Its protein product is CASSAGTGRVKNIQYF.

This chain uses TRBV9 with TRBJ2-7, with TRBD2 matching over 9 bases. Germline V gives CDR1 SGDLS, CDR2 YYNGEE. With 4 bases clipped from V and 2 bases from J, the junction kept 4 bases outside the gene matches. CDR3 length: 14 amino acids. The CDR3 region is CASSLTSGTYEQYF. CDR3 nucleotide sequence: TGTGCCAGCAGCCTGACTAGCGGAACCTACGAGCAGTACTTC. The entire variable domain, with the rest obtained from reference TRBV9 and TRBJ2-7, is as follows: DSGVTQTPKHLITATGQRVTLRCSPRSGDLSVYWYQQSLDQGLQFLIQYYNGEERAKGNILERFSAQQFPDLHSELNLSSLELGDSALYFCASSLTSGTYEQYFGPGTRLTVT.

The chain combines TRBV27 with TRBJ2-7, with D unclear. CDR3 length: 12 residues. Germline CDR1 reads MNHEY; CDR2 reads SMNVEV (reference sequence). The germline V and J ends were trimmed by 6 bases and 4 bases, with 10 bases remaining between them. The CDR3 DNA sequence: TGTGCCAGCAGCTATGACGGGTACGAGCAGTACTTC. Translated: CASSYDGYEQYF.

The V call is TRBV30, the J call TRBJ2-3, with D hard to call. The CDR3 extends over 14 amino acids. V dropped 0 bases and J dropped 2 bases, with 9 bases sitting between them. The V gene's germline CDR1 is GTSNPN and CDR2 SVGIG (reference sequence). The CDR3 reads CAWSVLTSTDTQYF. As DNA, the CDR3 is TGTGCCTGGAGTGTACTAACTTCCACAGATACGCAGTATTTT.

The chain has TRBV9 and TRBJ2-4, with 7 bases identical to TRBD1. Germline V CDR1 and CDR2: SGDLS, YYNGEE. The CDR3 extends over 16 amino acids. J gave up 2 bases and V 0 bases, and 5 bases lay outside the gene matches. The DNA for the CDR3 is TGTGCCAGCAGCGTAGGAGGGGGCGCTTCCAAAAACATTCAGTACTTC. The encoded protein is CASSVGGGASKNIQYF.

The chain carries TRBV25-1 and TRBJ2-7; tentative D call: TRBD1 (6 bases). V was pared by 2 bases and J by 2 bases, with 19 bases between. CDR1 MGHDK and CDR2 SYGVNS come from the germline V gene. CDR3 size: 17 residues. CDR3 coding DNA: TGTGCCAGCAGTGAAGGGTGGGCGGACAGAGGAACCTACGAGCAGTACTTC. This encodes CASSEGWADRGTYEQYF.